This TCR beta chain came from a study of T cell changes during pregnancy in multiple sclerosis. Some clones are missing from TCRdb's copy, which holds only in-frame ones; the method was immunoSEQ multiplex PCR. The sample includes 65,000 to 90,000 clones, roughly 92% of them seen just once. V gave up 6 bases and J gave up 0 bases, with 12 bases separating them. Germline V gives CDR1 MDHEN, CDR2 SYDVKM. CDR3 size: 15 residues. In this sample, this clone turned up once. Source: peripheral blood, taken in the second trimester of pregnancy. This chain joins TRBV28 and TRBJ1-5; D unclear. The sequence derives from a female donor with multiple sclerosis, enrolled in a pregnancy study. CDR3 region: CASRERAGSNQPQHF. The CDR3 DNA is TGTGCCAGCAGGGAGAGGGCGGGTAGCAATCAGCCCCAGCATTTT.